Here is one T cell receptor (beta chain) with its context. This sample is part of a study of T cell changes during pregnancy in multiple sclerosis. Some clones are missing from TCRdb's copy, which holds only in-frame ones; the method was immunoSEQ multiplex PCR. Here the sample spans around 100,000 clones, 85% to 95% being singletons. This material consisted of peripheral blood, taken after pregnancy. The TCR was taken from a female donor with multiple sclerosis, enrolled in a pregnancy study.

Here the CDR3 reads CASSVGPAKETQYF. The CDR3 DNA follows: TGTGCCAGCAGCGTAGGCCCAGCGAAAGAGACCCAGTACTTC. The gene calls are TRBV9 and TRBJ2-5; no clear D gene. The V and J ends lost 0 bases and 3 bases respectively, with 9 bases between them. The CDR3 has 14 amino acids. CDR1 is SGDLS and CDR2 is YYNGEE in the germline V gene.